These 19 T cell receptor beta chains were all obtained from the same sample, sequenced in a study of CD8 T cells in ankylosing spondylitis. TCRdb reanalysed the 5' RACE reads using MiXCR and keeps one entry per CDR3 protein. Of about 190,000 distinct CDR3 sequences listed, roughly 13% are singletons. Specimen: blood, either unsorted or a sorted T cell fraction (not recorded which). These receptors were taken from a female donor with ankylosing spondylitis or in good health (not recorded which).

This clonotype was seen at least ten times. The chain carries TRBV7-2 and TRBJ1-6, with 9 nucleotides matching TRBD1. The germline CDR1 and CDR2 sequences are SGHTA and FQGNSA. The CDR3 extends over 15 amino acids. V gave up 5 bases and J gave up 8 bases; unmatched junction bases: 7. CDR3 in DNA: TGTGCCAGCAGCCTACGGACAGGGGTTGATTCACCCCTCCACTTT. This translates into CASSLRTGVDSPLHF.

CDR3 nucleotides: TGTGCCAGCAGTGAATCTGCGGGAGCGACAGATACGCAGTATTTT. It translates to CASSESAGATDTQYF. The V gene is TRBV6-1, the J gene TRBJ2-3; TRBD2 agrees at 7 bases. CDR1 and CDR2 (germline): MNHNS, SASEGT. This CDR3 has 15 amino acids. J was trimmed by 3 bases and V by 2 bases; bases with no gene match: 5.

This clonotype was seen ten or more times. The CDR3 is CSVEASLNTQYF. In nucleotides, the CDR3 is TGCAGCGTTGAAGCTTCACTGAATACGCAGTATTTT. V is TRBV29-1 and J is TRBJ2-3; D ambiguous. The germline V and J ends were trimmed by 1 base and 7 bases, with 9 bases remaining between them. Looked up from germline, CDR1 is SQVTM and CDR2 is ANQGSEA. The CDR3 sequence is 12 residues long.

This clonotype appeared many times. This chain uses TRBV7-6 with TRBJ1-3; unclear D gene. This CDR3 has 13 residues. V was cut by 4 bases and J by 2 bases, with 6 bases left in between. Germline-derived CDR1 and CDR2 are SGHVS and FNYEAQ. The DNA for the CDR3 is TGTGCCAGCAGCTCCAGTCCTGGAAACACCATATATTTT. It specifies CASSSSPGNTIYF.

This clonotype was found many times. The DNA for the CDR3 is TGTGCCAGCTCGTCCCTTAGCGGGAACTCCTACGAGCAGTACTTC. Its protein is CASSSLSGNSYEQYF. The chain carries TRBV27 and TRBJ2-7; TRBD2 aligns across 8 bases. CDR3 length: 15 residues. Germline values: CDR1 MNHEY, CDR2 SMNVEV (reference sequence). V dropped 8 bases and J dropped 0; count of bases not matched to a gene: 9.

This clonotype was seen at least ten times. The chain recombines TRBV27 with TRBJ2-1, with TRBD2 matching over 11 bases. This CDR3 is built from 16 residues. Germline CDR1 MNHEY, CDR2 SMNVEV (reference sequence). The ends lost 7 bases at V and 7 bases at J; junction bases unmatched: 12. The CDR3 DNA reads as TGTGCCAGCACTCCCTTAGCGGGAGGGCCTGGTAATGAGCAGTTCTTC. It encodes CASTPLAGGPGNEQFF.

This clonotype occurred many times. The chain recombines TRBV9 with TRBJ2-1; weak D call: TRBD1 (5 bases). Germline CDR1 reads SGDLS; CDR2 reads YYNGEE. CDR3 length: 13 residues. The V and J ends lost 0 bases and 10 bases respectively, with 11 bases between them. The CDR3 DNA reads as TGTGCCAGCAGCGTAGAGGGGTTTTTGGAGCAGTTCTTC. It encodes CASSVEGFLEQFF.

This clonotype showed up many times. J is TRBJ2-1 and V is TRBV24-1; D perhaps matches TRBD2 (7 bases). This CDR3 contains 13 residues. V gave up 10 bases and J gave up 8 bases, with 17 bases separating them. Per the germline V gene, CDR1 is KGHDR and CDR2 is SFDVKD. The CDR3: CATAGGASHEQFF. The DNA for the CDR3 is TGTGCCACAGCTGGGGGGGCGAGCCATGAGCAGTTCTTC.

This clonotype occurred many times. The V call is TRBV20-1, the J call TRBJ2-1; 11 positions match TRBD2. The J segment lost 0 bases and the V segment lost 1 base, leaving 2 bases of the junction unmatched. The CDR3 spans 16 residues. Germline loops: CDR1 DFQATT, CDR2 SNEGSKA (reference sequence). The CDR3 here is CSARVAGGPSYNEQFF. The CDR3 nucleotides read TGCAGTGCTAGAGTAGCGGGAGGGCCCTCCTACAATGAGCAGTTCTTC.

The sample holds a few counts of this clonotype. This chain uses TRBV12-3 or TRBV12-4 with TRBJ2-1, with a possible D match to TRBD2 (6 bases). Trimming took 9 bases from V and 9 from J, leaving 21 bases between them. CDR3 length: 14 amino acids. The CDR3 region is CASGVEGVGLEQFF. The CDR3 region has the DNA TGTGCCAGTGGGGTGGAGGGAGTGGGACTTGAGCAGTTCTTC.

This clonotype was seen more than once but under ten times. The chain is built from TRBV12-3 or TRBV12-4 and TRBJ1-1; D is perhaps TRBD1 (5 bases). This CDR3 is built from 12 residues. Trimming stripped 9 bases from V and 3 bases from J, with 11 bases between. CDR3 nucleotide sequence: TGTGCCAGTCAGGGCGGGTACACTGAAGCTTTCTTT. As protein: CASQGGYTEAFF.

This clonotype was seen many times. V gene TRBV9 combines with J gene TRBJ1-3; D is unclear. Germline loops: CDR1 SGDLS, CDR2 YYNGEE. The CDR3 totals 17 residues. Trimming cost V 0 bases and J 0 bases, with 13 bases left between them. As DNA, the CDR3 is TGTGCCAGCAGCGTAGGGATTGACGGGATCTCTGGAAACACCATATATTTT. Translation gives CASSVGIDGISGNTIYF.

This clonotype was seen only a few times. The chain's CDR3 is CASSWTGGDQPQHF. Here the CDR3 DNA reads TGTGCCAGCAGTTGGACAGGGGGCGATCAGCCCCAGCATTTT. V usage is TRBV5-6 and J usage is TRBJ1-5, with 11 bases matching TRBD1. The CDR3 totals 14 residues. Germline V gene sequence: CDR1 SGHDT, CDR2 YYEEEE. V dropped 5 bases and J dropped 5; count of bases not matched to a gene: 3.

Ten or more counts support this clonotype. The CDR3 here is CASAGQENNQPQHF. DNA of the CDR3: TGTGCCAGCGCGGGACAGGAAAACAATCAGCCCCAGCATTTT. The chain carries TRBV6-2 or TRBV6-3 and TRBJ1-5; 8 nucleotides agree with TRBD1. The germline V gene encodes CDR1 MNHEY and CDR2 SVGEGT. The CDR3 runs to 14 residues. The V gene end was trimmed by 8 bases and the J gene end by 3 bases; junction bases not matched to a gene: 6.

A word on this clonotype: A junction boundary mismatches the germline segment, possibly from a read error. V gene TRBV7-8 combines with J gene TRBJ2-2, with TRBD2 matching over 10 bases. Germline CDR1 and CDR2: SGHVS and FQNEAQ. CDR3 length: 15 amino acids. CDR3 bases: TGTGCCAGCAGCTTAGCCGGGACTAGCGCCGGGGAGCTGGTTTTT. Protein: CASSLAGTSAGELVF.

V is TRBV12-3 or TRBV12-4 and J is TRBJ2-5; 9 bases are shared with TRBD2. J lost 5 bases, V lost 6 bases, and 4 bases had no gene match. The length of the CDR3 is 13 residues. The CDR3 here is CASRSGRKETQYF. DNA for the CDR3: TGTGCCAGCAGAAGCGGGAGGAAGGAGACCCAGTACTTC.

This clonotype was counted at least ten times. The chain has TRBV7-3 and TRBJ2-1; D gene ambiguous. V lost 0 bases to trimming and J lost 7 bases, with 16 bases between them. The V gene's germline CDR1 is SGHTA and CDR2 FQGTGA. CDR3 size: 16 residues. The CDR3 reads CASSLTPLGVINEQFF. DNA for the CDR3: TGTGCCAGCAGCTTAACCCCCTTGGGTGTAATAAATGAGCAGTTCTTC.

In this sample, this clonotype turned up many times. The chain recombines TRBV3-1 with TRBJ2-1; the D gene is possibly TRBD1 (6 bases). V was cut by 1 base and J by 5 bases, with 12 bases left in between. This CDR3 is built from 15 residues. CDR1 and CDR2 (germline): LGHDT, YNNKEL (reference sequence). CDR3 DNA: TGTGCCAGCAGCCAAGGAGACAGGTCCAACAATGAGCAGTTCTTC. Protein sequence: CASSQGDRSNNEQFF.

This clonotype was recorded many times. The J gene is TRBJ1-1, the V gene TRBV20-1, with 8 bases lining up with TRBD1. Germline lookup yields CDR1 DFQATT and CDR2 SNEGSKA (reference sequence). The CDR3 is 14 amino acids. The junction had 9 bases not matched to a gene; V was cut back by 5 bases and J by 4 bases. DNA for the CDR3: TGCAGTGCTTTACTTACAGGGGGATTCACTGAAGCTTTCTTT. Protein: CSALLTGGFTEAFF.